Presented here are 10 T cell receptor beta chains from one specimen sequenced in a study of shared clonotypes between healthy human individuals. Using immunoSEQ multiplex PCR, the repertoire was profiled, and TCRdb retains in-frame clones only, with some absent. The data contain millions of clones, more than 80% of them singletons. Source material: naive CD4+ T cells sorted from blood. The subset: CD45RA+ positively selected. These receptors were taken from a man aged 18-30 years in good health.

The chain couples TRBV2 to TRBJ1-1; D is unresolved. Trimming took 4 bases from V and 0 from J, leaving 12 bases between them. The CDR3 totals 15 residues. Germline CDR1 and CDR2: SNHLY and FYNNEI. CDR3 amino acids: CASSGSGLMNTEAFF. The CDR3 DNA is TGTGCCAGCAGTGGGTCAGGATTGATGAACACTGAAGCTTTCTTT.

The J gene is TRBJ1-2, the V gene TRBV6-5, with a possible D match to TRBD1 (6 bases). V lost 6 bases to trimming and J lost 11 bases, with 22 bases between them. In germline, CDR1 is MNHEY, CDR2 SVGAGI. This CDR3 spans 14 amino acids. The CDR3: CASSPPGASLRYTF. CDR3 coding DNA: TGTGCCAGCAGCCCCCCAGGGGCGAGTTTGAGGTACACCTTC.

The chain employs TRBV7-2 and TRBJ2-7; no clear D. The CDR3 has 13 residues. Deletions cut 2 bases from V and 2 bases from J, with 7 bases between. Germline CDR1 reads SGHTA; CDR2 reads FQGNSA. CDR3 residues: CASSLTTTYEQYF. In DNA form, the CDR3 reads TGTGCCAGCAGCTTAACGACAACCTACGAGCAGTACTTC.

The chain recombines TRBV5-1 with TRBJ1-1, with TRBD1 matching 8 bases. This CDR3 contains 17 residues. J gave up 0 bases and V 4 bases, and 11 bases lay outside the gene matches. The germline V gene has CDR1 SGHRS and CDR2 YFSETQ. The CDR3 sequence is CASSLTGDTLVNTEAFF. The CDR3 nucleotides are TGCGCCAGCAGCCTGACAGGGGACACATTAGTGAACACTGAAGCTTTCTTT.

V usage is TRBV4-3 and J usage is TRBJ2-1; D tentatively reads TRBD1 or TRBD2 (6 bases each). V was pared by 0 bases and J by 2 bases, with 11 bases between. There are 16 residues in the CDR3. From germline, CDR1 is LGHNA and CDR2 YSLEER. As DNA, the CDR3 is TGCGCCAGCAGCCAAGATTTCCGGGGGCCCTACAATGAGCAGTTCTTC. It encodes CASSQDFRGPYNEQFF.

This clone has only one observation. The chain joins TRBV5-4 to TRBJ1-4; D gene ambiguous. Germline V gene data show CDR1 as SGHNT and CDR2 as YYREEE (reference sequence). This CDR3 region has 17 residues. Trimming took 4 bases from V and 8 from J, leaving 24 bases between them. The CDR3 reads CASSPLGEGTGGEKLFF. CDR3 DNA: TGTGCCAGCAGCCCCCTCGGGGAGGGAACGGGTGGAGAAAAACTGTTTTTT.

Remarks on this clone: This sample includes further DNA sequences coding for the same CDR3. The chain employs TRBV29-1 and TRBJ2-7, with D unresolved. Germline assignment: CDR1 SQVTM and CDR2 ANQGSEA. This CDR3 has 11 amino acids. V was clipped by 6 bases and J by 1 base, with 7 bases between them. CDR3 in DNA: TGCAGCGTGGGGTCTTCCTACGAGCAGTACTTC. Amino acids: CSVGSSYEQYF.

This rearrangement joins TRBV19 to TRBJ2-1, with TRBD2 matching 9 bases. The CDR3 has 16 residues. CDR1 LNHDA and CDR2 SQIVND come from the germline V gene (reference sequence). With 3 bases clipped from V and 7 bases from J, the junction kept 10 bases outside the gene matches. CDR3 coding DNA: TGTGCCAGTAGTATTGCTGGCGGGGGGGCGGGGAATGAGCAGTTCTTC. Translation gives CASSIAGGGAGNEQFF.

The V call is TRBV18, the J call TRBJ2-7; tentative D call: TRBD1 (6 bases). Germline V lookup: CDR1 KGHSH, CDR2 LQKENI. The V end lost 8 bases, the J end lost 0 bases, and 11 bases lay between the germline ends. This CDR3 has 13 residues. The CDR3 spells CASARGNSYEQYF. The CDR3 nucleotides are TGTGCCAGCGCAAGGGGGAACTCCTACGAGCAGTACTTC.

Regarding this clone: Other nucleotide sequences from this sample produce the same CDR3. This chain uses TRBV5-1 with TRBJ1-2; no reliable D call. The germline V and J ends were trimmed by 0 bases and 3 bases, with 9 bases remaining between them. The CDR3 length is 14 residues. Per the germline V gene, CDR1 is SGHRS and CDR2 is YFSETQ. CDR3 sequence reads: CASSLAGEDYGYTF. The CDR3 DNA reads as TGCGCCAGCAGCTTGGCCGGGGAGGACTATGGCTACACCTTC.